Below, 24 T cell receptor beta chains from the same sample are listed, as sequenced in a study of response to subunit inactivated influenza vaccine. In TCRdb, the RT-PCR reads were re-called with MiXCR into one record per CDR3 protein. In the table there are under 500,000 distinct CDR3 sequences, roughly 11% of which are singletons. Material: PBMCs from blood, obtained 35 to 45 days after vaccination. These receptor sequences come from a man aged 45-65 years who received an inactivated influenza vaccine.

About this clonotype itself: Its ends do not fully match the called genes, so a read error is possible. The chain links TRBV28 to TRBJ2-5; 12 positions match TRBD1. CDR3 size: 14 residues. Germline CDR1 MDHEN, CDR2 SYDVKM. DNA of the CDR3: TGTGACAGCCGGGACAGGGGGCTCTGGGAGACCCAGTACTTC. This sequence encodes CDSRDRGLWETQYF.

This clonotype has at least ten counts. This chain connects TRBV20-1 to TRBJ2-7, with a tentative D call TRBD1 (5 bases). In germline, CDR1 is DFQATT, CDR2 SNEGSKA (reference sequence). Trimming cost V 0 bases and J 0 bases, with 15 bases left between them. The CDR3 length is 16 residues. CDR3 sequence: CSARDKGRAISYEQYF. In DNA form, the CDR3 reads TGCAGTGCTAGAGATAAAGGCAGGGCAATCTCCTACGAGCAGTACTTC.

This clonotype has a handful of counts. The gene calls are TRBV6-2 or TRBV6-3 and TRBJ2-7; perhaps TRBD1 as D (6 bases). The V gene lost 4 bases and the J gene lost 5 bases, with 21 bases spanning the gap. The V gene's germline CDR1 is MNHEY and CDR2 SVGEGT. This CDR3 has 16 residues. CDR3 coding DNA: TGTGCCAGCAGTTCTTCAACAGGGTGGATTATGGACGAGCAGTACTTC. Amino acids: CASSSSTGWIMDEQYF.

This sequence joins TRBV12-3 or TRBV12-4 and TRBJ2-5; the D gene could be TRBD1 or TRBD2 (5 bases each). The V end was cut by 6 bases, the J end by 4 bases, with 21 bases between. This CDR3 spans 16 amino acids. The CDR3 spells CASRGPSRVFGETQYF. The CDR3, as DNA: TGTGCCAGCAGGGGACCATCAAGGGTGTTCGGAGAGACCCAGTACTTC.

J is TRBJ2-1 and V is TRBV4-1, with 10 bases fitting TRBD2. This CDR3 is built from 18 residues. Germline CDR1 MGHRA, CDR2 YSYEKL. V lost 1 base, J lost 3 bases, and 9 bases stayed unmatched. CDR3 coding DNA: TGCGCCAGCAGCCAAGGGTCCGCCTCTAGCGGGAGCTACAATGAGCAGTTCTTC. Protein product: CASSQGSASSGSYNEQFF.

This clonotype appeared many times. The chain is built from TRBV29-1 and TRBJ2-7; D possibly uses TRBD1 or TRBD2 (5 bases each). Germline lookup yields CDR1 SQVTM and CDR2 ANQGSEA. Trimming pared 5 bases from V and 1 base from J, leaving 12 bases between. The CDR3 sequence is 13 residues long. The CDR3 sequence is CSVRDAASYEQYF. As DNA, the CDR3 is TGCAGCGTTCGGGACGCAGCTTCCTACGAGCAGTACTTC.

The chain uses TRBV28 and TRBJ2-1; 9 bases are a match to TRBD2. CDR1 MDHEN and CDR2 SYDVKM come from the germline V gene. The CDR3 has 21 residues. Trimming removed 4 bases from V and 2 bases from J; junction bases left unmatched: 21. DNA of the CDR3: TGTGCCAGCAGTTCCCCCTCCACGACTAGCGGCACCTACCCCCCCTACAATGAGCAGTTCTTC. It codes for CASSSPSTTSGTYPPYNEQFF.

In its sample, this clonotype was seen a few times. The chain joins TRBV7-9 to TRBJ2-2; TRBD1 aligns across 11 bases. Germline loops: CDR1 SEHNR, CDR2 FQNEAQ (reference sequence). The junction had 5 bases not matched to a gene; V was cut back by 5 bases and J by 6 bases. The CDR3 extends over 15 amino acids. The CDR3 protein is CASSIGQGASGELFF. CDR3 nucleotides: TGTGCCAGCAGCATTGGACAGGGGGCGTCCGGGGAGCTGTTTTTT.

This clonotype appeared many times. This chain connects TRBV7-9 to TRBJ2-7, with D perhaps matching TRBD1 (7 bases). Germline loops: CDR1 SEHNR, CDR2 FQNEAQ (reference sequence). V lost 5 bases, J lost 2 bases, and 10 bases lay in between. The CDR3 is made up of 13 amino acids. This chain's CDR3 is CASSAGQPYEQYF. The DNA of the CDR3 is TGTGCCAGCAGCGCGGGACAGCCCTACGAGCAGTACTTC.

Only a few counts were recorded for this clonotype. The rearrangement uses TRBV18 and TRBJ1-1, with 9 bases aligning to TRBD1. This CDR3 is built from 14 residues. The ends lost 4 bases at V and 4 bases at J; junction bases unmatched: 4. From germline, CDR1 is KGHSH and CDR2 LQKENI. CDR3 in amino acids: CASSLGQGITEAFF. Here the CDR3 DNA reads TGTGCCAGCTCACTGGGACAGGGAATCACTGAAGCTTTCTTT.

The chain couples TRBV10-3 to TRBJ1-2; TRBD1 might be the D (6 bases). Germline V gene sequence: CDR1 ENHRY, CDR2 SYGVKD. V dropped 0 bases and J dropped 6 bases, with 11 bases sitting between them. CDR3 length: 14 residues. The CDR3 coding sequence is TGTGCCATCAGTGAGTCGGGGGCATCAGATGGCTACACCTTC. Translating gives CAISESGASDGYTF.

The chain is built from TRBV5-6 and TRBJ2-3; D is unclear. Germline V lookup: CDR1 SGHDT, CDR2 YYEEEE. This CDR3 has 12 residues. V lost 0 bases to trimming and J lost 10 bases, with 9 bases between them. CDR3 loop: CASSLGRLAQYF. CDR3 sequence (DNA): TGTGCCAGCAGCTTGGGACGACTTGCGCAGTATTTT.

The sample holds many counts of this clonotype. The gene calls are TRBV7-2 and TRBJ1-2, with D perhaps TRBD1 (6 bases). The germline CDR1 and CDR2 sequences are SGHTA and FQGNSA. The CDR3 loop spans 13 amino acids. Trimming left V 5 bases short and J 4 bases short, with 11 bases between. The CDR3 is CASSLEGGYGYTF. In DNA form, the CDR3 reads TGTGCCAGCAGCCTAGAGGGGGGCTATGGCTACACCTTC. Using reference TRBV7-2 and TRBJ1-2 for the parts outside the CDR3, the full variable domain is GAGVSQSPSNKVTEKGKDVELRCDPISGHTALYWYRQSLGQGLEFLIYFQGNSAPDKSGLPSDRFSAERTGGSVSTLTIQRTQQEDSAVYLCASSLEGGYGYTFGSGTRLTVV.

The table lists this clonotype with a few counts. The V and J genes are TRBV2 and TRBJ1-1; no definite D call. V lost 5 bases to trimming and J lost 3 bases, with 22 bases between them. The CDR3 totals 17 residues. The germline V gene encodes CDR1 SNHLY and CDR2 FYNNEI. CDR3 sequence (DNA): TGTGCCAGCAGTAAGAAGGTGACCCCCGGGGTAGACACTGAAGCTTTCTTT. Encoded protein: CASSKKVTPGVDTEAFF.

This clonotype was counted only a few times. The V and J genes are TRBV4-3 and TRBJ2-2, with D perhaps matching TRBD2 (5 bases). With 0 bases removed from V and 2 bases from J, the gap between germline ends came to 10 bases. Per germline, CDR1 LGHNA and CDR2 YSLEER. CDR3 length equals 16 residues. CDR3 loop: CASSQEFGVNTGELFF. DNA for the CDR3: TGCGCCAGCAGCCAAGAATTCGGGGTCAACACCGGGGAGCTGTTTTTT.

This clonotype appeared a few times. V usage is TRBV12-3 or TRBV12-4 and J usage is TRBJ2-7; D not resolved. V gave up 2 bases and J gave up 6 bases, with 5 bases separating them. The CDR3 spans 11 residues. The CDR3 DNA reads TGTGCCAGCAGTTTATACACCGAGCAGTACTTC. It is translated as CASSLYTEQYF.

This clonotype was recorded a few times. The gene calls are TRBV9 and TRBJ2-1, with D perhaps assigned TRBD1 or TRBD2 (5 bases each). Looked up from germline, CDR1 is SGDLS and CDR2 is YYNGEE. The CDR3 spans 17 residues. With 3 bases removed from V and 0 bases from J, the gap between germline ends came to 16 bases. The CDR3 coding sequence is TGTGCCAGCAGCGGCTACGGGACCGGCAACTCCTACAATGAGCAGTTCTTC. Amino acid sequence: CASSGYGTGNSYNEQFF. The full variable domain, in which reference TRBV9 and TRBJ2-1 provide the parts outside the CDR3, is DSGVTQTPKHLITATGQRVTLRCSPRSGDLSVYWYQQSLDQGLQFLIQYYNGEERAKGNILERFSAQQFPDLHSELNLSSLELGDSALYFCASSGYGTGNSYNEQFFGPGTRLTVL.

This clonotype showed up just a few times. The chain combines TRBV4-2 with TRBJ2-1, with 11 bases lining up with TRBD1. Germline CDR1 LGHNA, CDR2 YNFKEQ. V was clipped by 3 bases and J by 3 bases; unmatched bases: 4. This CDR3 contains 16 residues. The CDR3 bases are TGTGCCAGCAGCCAGGCTGGGACAGGGGGCTACAATGAGCAGTTCTTC. Its translation: CASSQAGTGGYNEQFF.

This clonotype occurred a few times. This chain uses TRBV20-1 with TRBJ2-5, with 8 bases that match TRBD1. The CDR3 sequence is 13 residues long. Germline values: CDR1 DFQATT, CDR2 SNEGSKA (reference sequence). Trimming removed 4 bases from V and 4 bases from J; junction bases left unmatched: 5. CDR3: CSATIRGRETQYF. Here the CDR3 DNA reads TGCAGTGCTACTATCAGGGGGCGAGAGACCCAGTACTTC.

This clonotype was seen only a few times. The V and J genes are TRBV3-1 and TRBJ2-2, with 9 bases matching TRBD1. J gave up 3 bases and V 8 bases, and 4 bases lay outside the gene matches. The CDR3 is made up of 14 amino acids. Germline CDR1 is LGHDT and CDR2 is YNNKEL (reference sequence). The CDR3 sequence: CASRDRVHTGELFF. CDR3 DNA sequence: TGTGCCAGCCGGGACAGGGTTCACACCGGGGAGCTGTTTTTT.

This chain joins TRBV5-5 and TRBJ2-1; either TRBD1 or TRBD2 may fit D (5 bases each). The CDR3 spans 15 residues. CDR1 and CDR2 from the germline V gene are SGHKS and YYEKEE (reference sequence). V was shortened by 2 bases and J by 1 base, with 10 bases between the two germline ends. CDR3 amino acids: CASSFGDQSYNEQFF. CDR3 DNA: TGTGCCAGCAGCTTCGGGGACCAGTCCTACAATGAGCAGTTCTTC.

This clonotype was detected only a few times. The J gene is TRBJ2-7, the V gene TRBV2; 8 bases align to TRBD1. CDR1 and CDR2 from the germline V gene are SNHLY and FYNNEI. The CDR3 has 17 amino acids. Trimming took 2 bases from V and 0 from J; bases not matched to a gene: 9. The CDR3 is CASSEFGDRLTSYEQYF. CDR3 DNA: TGTGCCAGCAGTGAATTTGGGGACAGGCTGACCTCCTACGAGCAGTACTTC.

This clonotype turned up a few times. This chain links TRBV10-3 with TRBJ2-5, with D uncertain. V was cut by 2 bases and J by 7 bases, with 8 bases left in between. The germline CDR1 and CDR2 sequences are ENHRY and SYGVKD. This CDR3 region has 12 residues. The CDR3 nucleotides are TGTGCCATCAGTGAGGGCCGGATGACCCAGTACTTC. Its protein is CAISEGRMTQYF.

V is TRBV14 and J is TRBJ2-7; 8 bases match TRBD1. V lost 4 bases and J lost 7; bases outside the gene matches: 18. This CDR3 comprises 17 residues. Germline loops: CDR1 SGHDN, CDR2 FVKESK. For the CDR3, the DNA is TGTGCCAGCAGCCCCCTCCGGGACAGGAGGGGGACGGGAGAGCAGTACTTC. Its protein is CASSPLRDRRGTGEQYF.